The entry below gives a single TCR beta chain sequence along with its context. Its antigen is not known. This CDR3 is 12 amino acids long. Germline lookup yields CDR1 SEHNR and CDR2 FQNEAQ (reference sequence). V lost 5 bases and J 5 bases, leaving 7 bases between the germline ends. The data originate from a study of a mutant IDH1 vaccine in newly diagnosed glioma. Background on the study: Initiation of the vaccine course occurred 4-6 weeks after radiotherapy alone, or alongside temozolomide cycles. Whole-study findings and limits: Pseudoprogression appeared unlinked to shifts in leading peripheral T cell clonotypes.

The time point denotes: week 23, last vaccination. Doses of 300 ug of mutant IDH1 20-mer peptide were given with topical imiquimod. The protocol was immunoSEQ multiplex PCR, while the TCRdb copy is restricted to in-frame clones and leaves out a portion. The sample contains more than 55,000 clones, roughly three quarters of which appear only once. The specimen was PBMCs, collected from a glioma patient whose treatment included an IDH1 peptide vaccine. This receptor was obtained from a woman in her 40s with glioma. Some clones in this sample may be carry-over from other donors' samples. The rearrangement joins TRBV7-9 to TRBJ1-5; D unresolved. CDR3 coding DNA: TGTGCCAGCAGCAACGAGGATCAGCCCCAGCATTTT. This codes for CASSNEDQPQHF. Looking up the rest from reference TRBV7-9 and TRBJ1-5 gives the full variable domain: DTGVSQNPRHKITKRGQNVTFRCDPISEHNRLYWYRQTLGQGPEFLTYFQNEAQLEKSRLLSDRFSAERPKGSFSTLEIQRTEQGDSAMYLCASSNEDQPQHFGDGTRLSIL.